This T cell receptor beta chain was found in a study of T cell repertoires in ileal Crohn's disease. Across the whole study: Postoperative therapy was given to about half: around eleven thiopurines, around 20 anti-TNF agents.

Eligibility required adulthood, ileal or ileocolonic Crohn's disease and indicated ileocolonic resection. Libraries were prepared by immunoSEQ multiplex PCR; TCRdb keeps only in-frame clonotypes and omits some of them. The sample lists a few thousand clones, roughly four fifths occurring once. CDR3 length: 14 amino acids. Germline CDR1 SGHTA, CDR2 FQGNSA. Losses at the gene ends were 5 bases for V and 5 bases for J; bases not matched to a gene: 8. The sequencing sample was made of ileal tissue. V and J are TRBV7-2 and TRBJ1-2, with 7 bases aligning to TRBD1. This TCR derives from an adult with Crohn's disease. The CDR3 here is CASSPTGTEYGYTF. The CDR3 DNA reads as TGTGCCAGCAGCCCTACCGGGACAGAGTATGGCTACACCTTC.